The sequence of this TCR beta chain was determined in a study of OX40 agonist ivuxolimab in advanced cancers. Whole-study context: Males comprised about 78% of the group, whose mean age was approximately 60 years (range about 20 to 85). Two cutaneous melanoma patients and one hepatocellular carcinoma patient, three in all, had partial responses.

CDR1 is SGDLS, CDR2 YYNGEE, per germline. The CDR3 totals 13 residues. Trimming pared 3 bases from V and 5 bases from J, leaving 12 bases between. Regarding this clone: What it binds is unknown.

Clones were sequenced by immunoSEQ multiplex PCR, and TCRdb holds only the in-frame ones, with some missing. The sample yields tens of thousands of clones, 88% seen once. Overall study results and limits: Expanded clones tended on average to be more numerous among CD8+ T cells than CD4+.

This sequence joins TRBV9 and TRBJ2-7; D is unresolved. The TCR originated in an adult with an advanced solid tumor such as melanoma, head and neck, liver or kidney cancer. Specimen: CD4+ or CD8+ T cells sorted from blood, collected in a trial of the OX40 agonist ivuxolimab. The CDR3 region has the DNA TGTGCCAGCAGCGAGGGTGGTGAGGACGAGCAGTACTTC. Amino acid sequence: CASSEGGEDEQYF.